This TCR beta chain is from a study of breast tumors, draining lymph nodes, adjacent tissues. Study-wide results and limits: The data were judged consistent with most tumor T cells coming from lymph node and expanding in tumor.

The CDR3 sequence is 16 residues long. The trim removed 4 bases at V and 3 bases at J, leaving 4 bases unmatched. Germline CDR1 SEHNR, CDR2 FQNEAQ (reference sequence). This clonotype was counted ten times or more. The target antigen is unknown. Via MiXCR, TCRdb re-called the multiplex PCR reads, giving one row per CDR3 protein. The data show 150,000 to 200,000 distinct CDR3 sequences, around a third seen once. Breast cancer patients provided tissue from their axillary draining lymph nodes. The sequence was collected from a female donor with breast cancer. Some clones in this sample may be carry-over from other donors' samples. The chain has TRBV7-9 and TRBJ1-4; 11 nucleotides line up with TRBD1. The material sequenced was axillary lymph node tissue. This chain's CDR3 is CASSWTGGTANEKLFF. CDR3 DNA: TGTGCCAGCAGCTGGACAGGGGGCACGGCTAATGAAAAACTGTTTTTT.